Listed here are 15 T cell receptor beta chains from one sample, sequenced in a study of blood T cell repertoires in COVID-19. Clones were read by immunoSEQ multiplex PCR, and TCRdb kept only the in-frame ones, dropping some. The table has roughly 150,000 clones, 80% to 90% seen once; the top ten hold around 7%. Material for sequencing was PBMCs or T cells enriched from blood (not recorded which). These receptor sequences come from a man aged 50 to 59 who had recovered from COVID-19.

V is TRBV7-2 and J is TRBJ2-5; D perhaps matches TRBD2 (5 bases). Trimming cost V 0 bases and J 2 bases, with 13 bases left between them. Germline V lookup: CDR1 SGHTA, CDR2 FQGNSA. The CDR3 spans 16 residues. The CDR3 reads CASSLAGSGGQETQYF. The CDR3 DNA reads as TGTGCCAGCAGCTTAGCCGGGTCAGGCGGGCAAGAGACCCAGTACTTC.

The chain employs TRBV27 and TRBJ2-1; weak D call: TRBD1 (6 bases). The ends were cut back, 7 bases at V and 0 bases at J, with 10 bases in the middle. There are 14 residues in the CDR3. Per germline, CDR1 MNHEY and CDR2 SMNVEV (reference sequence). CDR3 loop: CASTLDSSYNEQFF. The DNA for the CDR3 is TGTGCCAGCACGCTGGACAGCTCCTACAATGAGCAGTTCTTC.

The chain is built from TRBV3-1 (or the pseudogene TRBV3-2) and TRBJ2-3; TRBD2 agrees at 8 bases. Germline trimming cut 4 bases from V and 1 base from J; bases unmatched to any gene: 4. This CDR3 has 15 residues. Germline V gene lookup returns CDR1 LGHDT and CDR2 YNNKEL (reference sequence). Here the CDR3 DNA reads TGTGCCAGCAGCCCCCAGCGGGGGCGCACAGATACGCAGTATTTT. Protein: CASSPQRGRTDTQYF.

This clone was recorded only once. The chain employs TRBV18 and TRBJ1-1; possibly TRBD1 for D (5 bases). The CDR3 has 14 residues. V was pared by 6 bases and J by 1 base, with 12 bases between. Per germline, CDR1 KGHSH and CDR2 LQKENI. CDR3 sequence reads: CASSNGRGNTEAFF. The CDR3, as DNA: TGTGCCAGCTCGAACGGGAGGGGGAACACTGAAGCTTTCTTT.

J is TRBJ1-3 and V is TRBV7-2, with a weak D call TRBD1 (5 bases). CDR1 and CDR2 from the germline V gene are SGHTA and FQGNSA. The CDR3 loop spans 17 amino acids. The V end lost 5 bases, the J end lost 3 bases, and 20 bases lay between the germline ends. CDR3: CASSKGQLNSYGNTIYF. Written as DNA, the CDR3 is TGTGCCAGCAGCAAAGGACAATTAAATTCGTATGGAAACACCATATATTTT. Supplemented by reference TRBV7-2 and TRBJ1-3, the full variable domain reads GAGVSQSPSNKVTEKGKDVELRCDPISGHTALYWYRQSLGQGLEFLIYFQGNSAPDKSGLPSDRFSAERTGGSVSTLTIQRTQQEDSAVYLCASSKGQLNSYGNTIYFGEGSWLTVV.

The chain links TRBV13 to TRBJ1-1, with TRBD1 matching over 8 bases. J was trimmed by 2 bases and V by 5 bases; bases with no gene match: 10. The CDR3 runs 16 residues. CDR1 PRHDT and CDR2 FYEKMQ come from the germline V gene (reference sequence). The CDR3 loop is CASSPPDRGQNTEAFF. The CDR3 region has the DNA TGTGCCAGCAGCCCCCCCGACAGGGGACAAAACACTGAAGCTTTCTTT.

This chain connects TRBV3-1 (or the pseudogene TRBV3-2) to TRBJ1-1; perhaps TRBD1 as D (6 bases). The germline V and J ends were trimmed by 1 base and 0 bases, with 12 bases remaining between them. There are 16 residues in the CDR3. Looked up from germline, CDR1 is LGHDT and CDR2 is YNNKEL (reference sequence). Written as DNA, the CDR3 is TGTGCCAGCAGCCAAGGAGGACAGTTCCTGAACACTGAAGCTTTCTTT. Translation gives CASSQGGQFLNTEAFF.

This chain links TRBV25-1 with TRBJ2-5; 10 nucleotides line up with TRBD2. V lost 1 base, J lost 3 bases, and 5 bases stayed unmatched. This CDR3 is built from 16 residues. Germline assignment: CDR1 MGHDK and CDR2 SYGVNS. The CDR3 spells CASSELSSGGEETQYF. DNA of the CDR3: TGTGCCAGCAGTGAATTGTCTAGCGGGGGCGAAGAGACCCAGTACTTC.

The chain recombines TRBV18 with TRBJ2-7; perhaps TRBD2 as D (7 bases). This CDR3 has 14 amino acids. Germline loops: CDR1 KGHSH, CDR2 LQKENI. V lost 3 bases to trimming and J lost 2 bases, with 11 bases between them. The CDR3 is CASSPGGATYEQYF. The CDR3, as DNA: TGTGCCAGCTCACCGGGGGGGGCTACCTACGAGCAGTACTTC.

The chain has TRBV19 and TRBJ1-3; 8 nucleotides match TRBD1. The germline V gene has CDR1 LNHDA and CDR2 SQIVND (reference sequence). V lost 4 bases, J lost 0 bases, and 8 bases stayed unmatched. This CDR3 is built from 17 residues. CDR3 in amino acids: CASSNGQGSASGNTIYF. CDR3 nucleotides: TGTGCCAGTAGTAACGGACAGGGTAGCGCCTCTGGAAACACCATATATTTT.

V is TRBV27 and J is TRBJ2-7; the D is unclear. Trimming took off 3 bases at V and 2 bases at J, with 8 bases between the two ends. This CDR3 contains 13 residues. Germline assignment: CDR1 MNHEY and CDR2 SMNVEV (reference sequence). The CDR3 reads CASSFFPTYEQYF. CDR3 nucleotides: TGTGCCAGCAGTTTTTTTCCTACCTACGAGCAGTACTTC.

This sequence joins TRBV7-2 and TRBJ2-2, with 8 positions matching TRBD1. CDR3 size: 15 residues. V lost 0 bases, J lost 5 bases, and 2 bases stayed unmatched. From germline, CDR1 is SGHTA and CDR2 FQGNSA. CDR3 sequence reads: CASSLAWTGTGELFF. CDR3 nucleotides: TGTGCCAGCAGCTTAGCATGGACAGGGACCGGGGAGCTGTTTTTT.

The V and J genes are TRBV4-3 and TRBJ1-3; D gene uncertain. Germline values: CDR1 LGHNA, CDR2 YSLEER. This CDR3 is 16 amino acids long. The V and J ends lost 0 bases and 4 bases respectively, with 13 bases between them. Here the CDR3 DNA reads TGCGCCAGCAGCCAAGATGCCCGTCTAGCCGGAAACACCATATATTTT. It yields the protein CASSQDARLAGNTIYF.

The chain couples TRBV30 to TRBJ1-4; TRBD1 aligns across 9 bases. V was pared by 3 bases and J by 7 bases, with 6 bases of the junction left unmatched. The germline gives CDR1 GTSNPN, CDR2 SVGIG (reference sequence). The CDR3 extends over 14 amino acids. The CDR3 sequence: CAWREDRGGEKLFF. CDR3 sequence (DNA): TGTGCCTGGAGGGAGGACAGGGGTGGTGAAAAACTGTTTTTT.

CDR3 sequence (DNA): TGTGCCAGCAGTGAATTAGGACAGGGGGTATACGAGCAGTACTTC. Its translation: CASSELGQGVYEQYF. The chain couples TRBV25-1 to TRBJ2-7, with 10 bases that match TRBD1. The CDR3 totals 15 residues. V lost 1 base, J lost 4 bases, and 4 bases stayed unmatched. Germline V gene data show CDR1 as MGHDK and CDR2 as SYGVNS.